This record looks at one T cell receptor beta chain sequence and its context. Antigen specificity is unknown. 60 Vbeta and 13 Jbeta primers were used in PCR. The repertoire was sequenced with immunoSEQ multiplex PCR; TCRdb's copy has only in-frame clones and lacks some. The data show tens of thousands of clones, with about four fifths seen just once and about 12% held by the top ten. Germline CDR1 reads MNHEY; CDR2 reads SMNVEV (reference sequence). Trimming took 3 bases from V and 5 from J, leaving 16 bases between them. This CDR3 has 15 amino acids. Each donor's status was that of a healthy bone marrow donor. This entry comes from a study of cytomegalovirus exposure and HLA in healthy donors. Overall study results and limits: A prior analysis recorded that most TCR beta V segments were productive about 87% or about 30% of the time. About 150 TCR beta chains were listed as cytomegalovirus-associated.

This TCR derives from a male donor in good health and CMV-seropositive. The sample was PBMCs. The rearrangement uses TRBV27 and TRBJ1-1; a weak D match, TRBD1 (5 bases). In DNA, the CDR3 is TGTGCCAGCAGTTTTCGCCCCGGTGGGGGGACTGAAGCTTTCTTT. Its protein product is CASSFRPGGGTEAFF.